The 18 T cell receptor beta chains given below trace back to one sample, sequenced in a study of OX40 agonist ivuxolimab in advanced cancers. The method was the immunoSEQ multiplex PCR assay. The clones in this table, taken by TCRdb from immuneACCESS, are in-frame only. Not every clone is retained; where verified, under half of the shortfall comes from an unresolved V gene, and the cause of the rest is unknown. This sample holds 120,000 or so clones; roughly 90% were observed only once. The top ten hold less than 0.35% of the sample. This material consisted of CD4+ or CD8+ T cells sorted from blood, taken in a trial of the OX40 agonist ivuxolimab. The receptors here all came from an adult with an advanced solid tumor such as melanoma, head and neck, liver or kidney cancer.

The chain links TRBV10-2 to TRBJ2-2; TRBD2 matches at 10 bases. V dropped 4 bases and J dropped 7; count of bases not matched to a gene: 6. The CDR3 has 15 amino acids. Germline CDR1 reads WSHSY; CDR2 reads SAAADI. CDR3 region: CASSGSGRADGELFF. In DNA form, the CDR3 reads TGCGCCAGCAGTGGGAGCGGGAGGGCCGACGGGGAGCTGTTTTTT.

The chain couples TRBV11-2 to TRBJ2-7; 10 bases agree with TRBD2. After removal of 1 base from V and 3 bases from J, the junction contained 3 bases not matched to a gene. The CDR3 has 15 residues. Germline lookup yields CDR1 SGHAT and CDR2 FQNNGV. The CDR3 loop reads CASSLAASGGYEQYF. The CDR3 coding sequence is TGTGCCAGCAGCTTAGCGGCTAGCGGGGGCTACGAGCAGTACTTC.

The CDR3 DNA reads TGCGCCAGCAGCCCGGGACAGGGCCTGCGAAGCCTTAATGAAAAACTGTTTTTT. Its protein product is CASSPGQGLRSLNEKLFF. The chain employs TRBV5-1 and TRBJ1-4; TRBD1 matches at 9 bases. In germline, CDR1 is SGHRS, CDR2 YFSETQ. The V segment lost 4 bases and the J segment 4 bases; nucleotides outside the gene matches: 14. The CDR3 contains 18 residues.

This rearrangement joins TRBV6-1 to TRBJ2-5, with 9 positions matching TRBD2. The J segment lost 5 bases and the V segment lost 4 bases, leaving 8 bases of the junction unmatched. In germline, CDR1 is MNHNS, CDR2 SASEGT. This CDR3 has 15 residues. In nucleotides, the CDR3 is TGTGCCAGCAGTGTTCTAGCGGGACACGAGGAGACCCAGTACTTC. The encoded protein is CASSVLAGHEETQYF.

This chain links TRBV6-5 with TRBJ2-3, with 9 bases aligning to TRBD1. The ends lost 6 bases at V and 1 base at J; junction bases unmatched: 2. This CDR3 has 14 amino acids. Germline assignment: CDR1 MNHEY and CDR2 SVGAGI. For the CDR3, the DNA is TGTGCCAGCAGCTGGGACAGGGGCACAGATACGCAGTATTTT. It translates to CASSWDRGTDTQYF.

V is TRBV18 and J is TRBJ1-6; TRBD1 is a possible D gene (5 bases). Looked up from germline, CDR1 is KGHSH and CDR2 is LQKENI. CDR3 length: 14 residues. V lost 2 bases, J lost 7 bases, and 9 bases lay in between. CDR3 sequence reads: CASSPDSMNSPLHF. The CDR3 DNA follows: TGTGCCAGCTCACCAGACAGTATGAATTCACCCCTCCACTTT.

The chain is built from TRBV5-1 and TRBJ2-3, with TRBD1 matching 7 bases. The germline gives CDR1 SGHRS, CDR2 YFSETQ. The CDR3 is 15 residues long. Losses at the gene ends were 5 bases for V and 1 base for J; bases not matched to a gene: 7. The CDR3 sequence is CASRDPGQRTDTQYF. DNA of the CDR3: TGCGCCAGCAGGGATCCGGGACAGCGCACAGATACGCAGTATTTT. Using reference TRBV5-1 and TRBJ2-3 for the parts outside the CDR3, the full variable domain is KAGVTQTPRYLIKTRGQQVTLSCSPISGHRSVSWYQQTPGQGLQFLFEYFSETQRNKGNFPGRFSGRQFSNSRSEMNVSTLELGDSALYLCASRDPGQRTDTQYFGPGTRLTVL.

This clone was counted a few times. The chain recombines TRBV28 with TRBJ2-3; the match to TRBD2 covers 7 bases. This CDR3 is built from 15 residues. Germline V CDR1 and CDR2: MDHEN, SYDVKM. The ends lost 3 bases at V and 2 bases at J; junction bases unmatched: 5. In DNA, the CDR3 is TGTGCCAGCAGTTTGGGAGGGGTTACCACAGATACGCAGTATTTT. As protein: CASSLGGVTTDTQYF. Together with reference TRBV28 and TRBJ2-3, the CDR3 gives the full variable domain: DVKVTQSSRYLVKRTGEKVFLECVQDMDHENMFWYRQDPGLGLRLIYFSYDVKMKEKGDIPEGYSVSREKKERFSLILESASTNQTSMYLCASSLGGVTTDTQYFGPGTRLTVL.

The rearrangement joins TRBV7-9 to TRBJ1-2, with D uncertain. Germline V lookup: CDR1 SEHNR, CDR2 FQNEAQ (reference sequence). The length of the CDR3 is 11 residues. With 4 bases removed from V and 7 bases from J, the gap between germline ends came to 7 bases. CDR3 residues: CASSSVVGYTF. The DNA for the CDR3 is TGTGCCAGCAGCTCGGTCGTTGGCTACACCTTC.

This sequence joins TRBV15 and TRBJ2-1, with 9 bases matching TRBD2. Germline assignment: CDR1 LNHNV and CDR2 YYDKDF (reference sequence). The CDR3 totals 15 residues. With V trimmed by 2 bases and J by 9 bases, 8 bases remained unmatched. CDR3 amino acids: CATSRRSGGGGEQFF. The CDR3 DNA reads TGTGCCACCAGCAGACGTAGCGGGGGAGGCGGTGAGCAGTTCTTC.

CDR3 residues: CASSSISGTSGDTQYF. CDR3 bases: TGCGCCAGCAGCTCAATCTCCGGGACTAGCGGCGATACGCAGTATTTT. The chain combines TRBV5-1 with TRBJ2-3; 11 nucleotides agree with TRBD2. Germline V gene lookup returns CDR1 SGHRS and CDR2 YFSETQ. The CDR3 covers 16 residues. V gave up 3 bases and J gave up 6 bases; unmatched junction bases: 9. The full variable domain, rest sourced from reference TRBV5-1 and TRBJ2-3, is KAGVTQTPRYLIKTRGQQVTLSCSPISGHRSVSWYQQTPGQGLQFLFEYFSETQRNKGNFPGRFSGRQFSNSRSEMNVSTLELGDSALYLCASSSISGTSGDTQYFGPGTRLTVL.

The J gene is TRBJ1-4, the V gene TRBV4-2; 9 nucleotides line up with TRBD1. Germline CDR1 and CDR2: LGHNA and YNFKEQ. The CDR3 runs to 17 residues. Trimming cost V 2 bases and J 8 bases; bases outside gene matches: 12. The CDR3 DNA reads TGTGCCAGCAGCCAAACAATCAAGGGACAGGGAGGGGAAAAACTGTTTTTT. Translation gives CASSQTIKGQGGEKLFF.

In DNA form, the CDR3 reads TGTGCCTGGAGTGTTTTAAGACCCTCAGAGCAGTTCTTC. As protein: CAWSVLRPSEQFF. The chain uses TRBV30 and TRBJ2-1, with unresolved D. The CDR3 loop spans 13 amino acids. Trimming left V 0 bases short and J 10 bases short, with 13 bases between. From germline, CDR1 is GTSNPN and CDR2 SVGIG (reference sequence).

The chain combines TRBV10-3 with TRBJ2-6; D unresolved. The CDR3 contains 15 residues. Trimming stripped 9 bases from V and 0 bases from J, with 12 bases between. Germline CDR1 ENHRY, CDR2 SYGVKD. CDR3 region: CAISASRSGANVLTF. In nucleotides, the CDR3 is TGTGCCATTTCCGCCAGTCGCTCTGGGGCCAACGTCCTGACTTTC.

This chain connects TRBV4-3 to TRBJ2-3; 11 nucleotides line up with TRBD2. The CDR3 is made up of 16 amino acids. The germline V gene encodes CDR1 LGHNA and CDR2 YSLEER. Trimming removed 0 bases from V and 1 base from J; junction bases left unmatched: 0. The CDR3 nucleotides read TGCGCCAGCAGCCAAGAACTAGCGGGGGGCACAGATACGCAGTATTTT. It is translated as CASSQELAGGTDTQYF.

The chain couples TRBV18 to TRBJ2-7; 11 bases fit TRBD1. The ends lost 0 bases at V and 3 bases at J; junction bases unmatched: 1. The V gene's germline CDR1 is KGHSH and CDR2 LQKENI. The CDR3 length is 15 residues. The CDR3 region is CASSPPGQGGYEQYF. DNA of the CDR3: TGTGCCAGCTCACCACCGGGACAGGGGGGCTACGAGCAGTACTTC.

This clone was found once. The CDR3 bases are TGTGCCAGCAGCGTAGTTAGGAGGGGGGACACTGAAGCTTTCTTT. It codes for CASSVVRRGDTEAFF. This chain connects TRBV9 to TRBJ1-1; weak D call: TRBD1 (6 bases). The germline V gene has CDR1 SGDLS and CDR2 YYNGEE. The V end lost 0 bases, the J end lost 3 bases, and 12 bases lay between the germline ends. The CDR3 length is 15 residues.

About this clone itself: Other DNA sequences in this sample translate to the same CDR3. This chain joins TRBV7-2 and TRBJ1-1; D might be TRBD1 (6 bases). Deletions cut 5 bases from V and 2 bases from J, with 12 bases between. Germline loops: CDR1 SGHTA, CDR2 FQGNSA. The CDR3 has 14 residues. DNA of the CDR3: TGTGCCAGCAGCCCCGACAGGCTAAACACTGAAGCTTTCTTT. Its translation is CASSPDRLNTEAFF.